This TCR beta chain was profiled in a study of blood T cell repertoires in COVID-19. In the study overall: Spain, Italy and the United States supplied samples that represented acute and convalescent COVID-19. In each case, the material was cDNA or gDNA derived from T cells, B-cell-depleted T cells, or PBMCs.

CDR3 size: 16 residues. Trimming at V came to 0 bases and at J to 4 bases, leaving 8 bases not matched to a gene. Per germline, CDR1 WNHNN and CDR2 SYGVQD (reference sequence). Per the authors' pipeline: Nucleated cell number was recorded as an estimate derived from reference gene primer amplification. Assay: immunoSEQ multiplex PCR; the TCRdb copy retains only in-frame clones and omits some. V and J calls and clone size are those listed in that table; D and trimming were worked out from the DNA. Seen here are 30,000 to 45,000 clones, just under 80% observed once, and the top ten hold 33%. Sample: peripheral blood. The chain combines TRBV10-1 with TRBJ2-7, with 8 bases aligning to TRBD1. This TCR derives from a man aged 60 to 75 with acute or convalescent COVID-19. The CDR3 loop reads CASSESTGTGIYEQYF. The CDR3, as DNA: TGCGCCAGCAGTGAGTCCACCGGGACAGGAATTTACGAGCAGTACTTC.